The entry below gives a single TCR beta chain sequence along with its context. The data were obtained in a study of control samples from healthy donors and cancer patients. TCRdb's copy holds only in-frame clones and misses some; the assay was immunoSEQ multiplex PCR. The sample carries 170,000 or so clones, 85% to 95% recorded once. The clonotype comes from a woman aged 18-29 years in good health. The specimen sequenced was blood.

The chain's CDR3 is CASSLVSGDNEQYF. CDR3 DNA: TGTGCCAGCAGTTTAGTTAGCGGGGACAACGAGCAGTACTTC. V is TRBV28 and J is TRBJ2-7; TRBD2 matches at 8 bases. V gave up 2 bases and J gave up 5 bases; unmatched junction bases: 5. The CDR3 totals 14 residues. Germline lookup yields CDR1 MDHEN and CDR2 SYDVKM.